This section outlines one T cell receptor (beta chain) sequence together with its context. Its antigen has not been determined. Base qualities are not recorded, but no much larger clone differs from it by a single base. The sample belongs to a study of preoperative IRX-2 immunotherapy in early breast cancer (dated 2019 in TCRdb). The sample's treatment or condition label, decoded: preoperative locoregional IRX-2 cytokine immunotherapy. The samples were obtained from a phase Ib study that tested preoperative, locoregional IRX-2 cytokine immunotherapy designed to prime immune responses. Before surgery, IRX-2 was given to the donors, who were patients with early-stage breast cancer. Inclusive of the bounding cysteine and phenylalanine, the CDR3 is 16 residues long. The only DNA kept is the CDR3, 48 bases in frame from the first base. V loses 4 bases, J loses 3 bases, and the germline ends lie 15 bases apart. The germline V gene (reference sequence) sets CDR1 to LNHDA and CDR2 to SQIVND.

The library was produced with the immunoSEQ multiplex PCR assay. TCRdb holds this immuneACCESS table with in-frame rearrangements only. Some clones are missing; in checked studies, unresolved V genes explain under half, and the rest has no known cause. The sample yields about 23,000 clones; roughly nine tenths were counted once. Jointly, the top ten make up roughly 9% of the sample. The clonotype was recovered from a human donor with breast cancer. This specimen was tumor tissue, taken after IRX-2 immunotherapy. Recombination linked TRBV19 to TRBJ1-4, with a tentative D gene TRBD1 over 5 matching bases. The DNA reads TGTGCCAGTAGTAGCCTTCAGGGATCGGCTAATGAAAAACTGTTTTTT. It is translated as CASSSLQGSANEKLFF.